This record concerns one TCR beta chain sequence. The sample comes from a study of shared clonotypes between healthy human individuals. Each replicate PCR on the sorted subsets used about 0.2 ug DNA (around 30,000 T cell genomes). The assay was immunoSEQ multiplex PCR, and TCRdb's table has in-frame clones only and misses some. The table shows 2 million to 2.5 million clones, with approximately 94% occurring only once. V lost 2 bases and J lost 4; bases outside the gene matches: 9. This CDR3 has 16 residues. Germline CDR1 is SGDLS and CDR2 is YYNGEE. CD4+ cell separation produced CD45RA+ naive and CD45RA-negative memory subsets.

This TCR derives from a man aged 18 to 29 in good health. The V gene is TRBV9, the J gene TRBJ1-1; 9 positions agree with TRBD1. Sequencing was performed on naive CD4+ T cells sorted from blood. This sample's subset: CD45RA+ positively selected. This CDR3 reads CASSVRQGEAGTEAFF. DNA for the CDR3: TGTGCCAGCAGCGTGCGACAGGGGGAGGCGGGCACTGAAGCTTTCTTT.